Detailed here is one T cell receptor beta chain. This CDR3 is built from 15 residues. V dropped 2 bases and J dropped 6; count of bases not matched to a gene: 4. CDR1 and CDR2 (germline): ENHRY, SYGVKD. The sample comes from a study of blood T cell repertoires in COVID-19. About the study: From T cells, B-cell-depleted T cells, or PBMCs came the material, which was cDNA or gDNA.

Method: immunoSEQ multiplex PCR; TCRdb's copy keeps in-frame clones and lacks some. The sample holds under 200,000 clones, about 90% seen once. Each recovered donor of Cohort 3 presented with two negative PCRs, clearance, or symptom resolution. The chain links TRBV10-3 to TRBJ2-1, with 10 bases aligning to TRBD1. This receptor was identified in a woman in her fifties or sixties who had recovered from COVID-19. Sequences were obtained from PBMCs or T cells enriched from blood (not recorded which). In DNA form, the CDR3 reads TGTGCCATCAGTGAGGCCCGGGACAGGGGCAATGAGCAGTTCTTC. It specifies CAISEARDRGNEQFF.